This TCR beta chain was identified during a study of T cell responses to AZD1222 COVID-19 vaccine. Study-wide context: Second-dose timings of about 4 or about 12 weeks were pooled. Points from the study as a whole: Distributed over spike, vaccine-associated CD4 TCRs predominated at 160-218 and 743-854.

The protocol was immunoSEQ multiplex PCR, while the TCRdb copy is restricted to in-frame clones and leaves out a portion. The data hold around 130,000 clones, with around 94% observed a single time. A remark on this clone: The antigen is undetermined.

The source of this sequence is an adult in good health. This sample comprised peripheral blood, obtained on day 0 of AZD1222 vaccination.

CDR3 in DNA: TGTGCCAGCAGCCTAAAAGCGGGAGGGAGGGCAGATACGCAGTATTTT. This codes for CASSLKAGGRADTQYF. The rearrangement joins TRBV7-2 to TRBJ2-3, with 10 bases identical to TRBD2. The germline V gene has CDR1 SGHTA and CDR2 FQGNSA. The CDR3 loop spans 16 amino acids. V dropped 5 bases and J dropped 4; count of bases not matched to a gene: 9.